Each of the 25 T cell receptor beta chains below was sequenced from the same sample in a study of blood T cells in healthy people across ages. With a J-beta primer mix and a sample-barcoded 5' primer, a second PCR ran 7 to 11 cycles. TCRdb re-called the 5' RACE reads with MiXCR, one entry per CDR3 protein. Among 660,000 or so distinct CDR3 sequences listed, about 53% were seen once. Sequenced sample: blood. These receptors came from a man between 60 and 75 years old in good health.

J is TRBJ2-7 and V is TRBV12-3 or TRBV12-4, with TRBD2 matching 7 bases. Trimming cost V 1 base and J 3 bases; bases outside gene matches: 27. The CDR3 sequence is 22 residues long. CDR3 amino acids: CASSLDREGPVRVKRVDYEQYF. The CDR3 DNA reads TGTGCCAGCAGTTTAGATAGGGAGGGGCCGGTAAGAGTCAAGAGGGTAGACTACGAGCAGTACTTC.

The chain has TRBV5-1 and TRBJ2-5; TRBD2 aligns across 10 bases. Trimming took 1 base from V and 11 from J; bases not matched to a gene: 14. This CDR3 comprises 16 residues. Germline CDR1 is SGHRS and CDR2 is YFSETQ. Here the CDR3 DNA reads TGCGCCAGCAGCTTGCGGCCTAGCGGGGGTTACAATGAGCAGTACTTC. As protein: CASSLRPSGGYNEQYF.

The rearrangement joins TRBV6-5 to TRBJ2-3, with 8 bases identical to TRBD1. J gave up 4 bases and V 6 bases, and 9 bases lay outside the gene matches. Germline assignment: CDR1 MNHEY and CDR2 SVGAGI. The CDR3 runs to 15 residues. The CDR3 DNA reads TGTGCCAGCAGCCCAGGACAGGGTGGGGCAGATACGCAGTATTTT. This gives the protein CASSPGQGGADTQYF.

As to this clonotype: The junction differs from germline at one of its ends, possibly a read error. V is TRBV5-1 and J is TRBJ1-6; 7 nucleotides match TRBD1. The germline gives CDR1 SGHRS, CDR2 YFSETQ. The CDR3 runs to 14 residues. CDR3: CASSFKGAESPPHF. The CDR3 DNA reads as TGCGCCAGCAGCTTCAAGGGGGCGGAATCACCCCCCCACTTT.

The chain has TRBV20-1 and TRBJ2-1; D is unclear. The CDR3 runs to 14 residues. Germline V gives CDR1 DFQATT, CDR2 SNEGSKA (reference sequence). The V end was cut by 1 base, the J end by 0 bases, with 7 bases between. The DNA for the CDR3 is TGCAGTGCTAGAGGTAGAACCTCCTACAATGAGCAGTTCTTC. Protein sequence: CSARGRTSYNEQFF.

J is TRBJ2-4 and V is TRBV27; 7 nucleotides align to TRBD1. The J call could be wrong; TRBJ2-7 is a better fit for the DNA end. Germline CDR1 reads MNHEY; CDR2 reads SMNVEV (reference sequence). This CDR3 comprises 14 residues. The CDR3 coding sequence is TGTGCCAGCAAACGACAGGGTGATCCCTACGAGCAGTACTTC. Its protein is CASKRQGDPYEQYF.

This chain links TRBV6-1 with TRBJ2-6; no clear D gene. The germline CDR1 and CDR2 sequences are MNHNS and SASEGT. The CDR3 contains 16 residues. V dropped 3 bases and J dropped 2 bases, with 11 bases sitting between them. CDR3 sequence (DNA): TGTGCCAGCAGTGAGGGGTACACGGCTGGGGCCAACGTCCTGACTTTC. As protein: CASSEGYTAGANVLTF.

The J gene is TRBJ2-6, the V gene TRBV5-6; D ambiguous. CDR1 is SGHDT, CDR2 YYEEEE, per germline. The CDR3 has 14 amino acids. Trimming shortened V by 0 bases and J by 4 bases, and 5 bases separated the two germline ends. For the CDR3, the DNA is TGTGCCAGCAGCTTGGCGCGGGGGGCCAACGTCCTGACTTTC. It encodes CASSLARGANVLTF.

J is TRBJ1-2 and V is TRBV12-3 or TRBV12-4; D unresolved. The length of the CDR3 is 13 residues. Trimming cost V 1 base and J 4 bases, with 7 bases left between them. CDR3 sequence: CASSLGMTYGYTF. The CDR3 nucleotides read TGTGCCAGCAGTTTAGGGATGACCTATGGCTACACCTTC.

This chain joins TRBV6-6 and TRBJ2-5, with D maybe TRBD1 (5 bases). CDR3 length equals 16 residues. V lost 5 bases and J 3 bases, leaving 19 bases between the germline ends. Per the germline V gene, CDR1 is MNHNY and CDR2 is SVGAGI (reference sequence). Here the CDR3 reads CASSPRQQPTKETQYF. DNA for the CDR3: TGTGCCAGCAGTCCCCGACAGCAGCCCACGAAAGAGACCCAGTACTTC.

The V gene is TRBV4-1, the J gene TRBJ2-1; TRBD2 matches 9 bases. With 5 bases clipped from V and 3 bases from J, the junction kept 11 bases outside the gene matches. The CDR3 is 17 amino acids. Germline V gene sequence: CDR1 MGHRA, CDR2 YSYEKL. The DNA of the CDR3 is TGCGCCAGCAGCTCACCGAAAGCGGGGGGACTCTACAATGAGCAGTTCTTC. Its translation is CASSSPKAGGLYNEQFF.

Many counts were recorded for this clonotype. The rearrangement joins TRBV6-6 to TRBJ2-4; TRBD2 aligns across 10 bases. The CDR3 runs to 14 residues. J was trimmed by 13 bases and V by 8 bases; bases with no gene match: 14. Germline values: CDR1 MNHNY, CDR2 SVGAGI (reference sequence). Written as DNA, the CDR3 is TGTGCCAGCTGTTCCGGGACTAGCGCGGGGGAGCAGTACTTC. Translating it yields CASCSGTSAGEQYF.

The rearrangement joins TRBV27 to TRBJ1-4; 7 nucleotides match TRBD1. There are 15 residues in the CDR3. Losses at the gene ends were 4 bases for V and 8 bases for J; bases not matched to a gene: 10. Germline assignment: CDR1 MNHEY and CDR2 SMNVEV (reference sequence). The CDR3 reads CASSSTGAGEEKLFF. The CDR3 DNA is TGTGCCAGCAGTTCAACAGGGGCGGGGGAGGAAAAACTGTTTTTT.

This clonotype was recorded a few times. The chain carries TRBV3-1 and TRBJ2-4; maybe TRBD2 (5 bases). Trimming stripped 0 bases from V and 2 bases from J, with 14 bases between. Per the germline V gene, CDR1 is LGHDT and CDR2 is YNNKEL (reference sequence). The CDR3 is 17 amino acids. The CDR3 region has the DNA TGTGCCAGCAGCCAAGATAGGACTTTCCGCTCCAAAAACATTCAGTACTTC. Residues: CASSQDRTFRSKNIQYF.

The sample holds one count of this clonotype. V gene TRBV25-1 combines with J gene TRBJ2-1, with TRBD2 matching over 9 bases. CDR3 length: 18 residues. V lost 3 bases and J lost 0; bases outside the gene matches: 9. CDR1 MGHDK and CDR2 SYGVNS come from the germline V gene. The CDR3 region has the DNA TGTGCCAGCAGTGAGTTCGGAGCGGGGGGCCGCTCCTACAATGAGCAGTTCTTC. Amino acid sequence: CASSEFGAGGRSYNEQFF. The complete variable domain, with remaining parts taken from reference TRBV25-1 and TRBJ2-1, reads EADIYQTPRYLVIGTGKKITLECSQTMGHDKMYWYQQDPGMELHLIHYSYGVNSTEKGDLSSESTVSRIRTEHFPLTLESARPSHTSQYLCASSEFGAGGRSYNEQFFGPGTRLTVL.

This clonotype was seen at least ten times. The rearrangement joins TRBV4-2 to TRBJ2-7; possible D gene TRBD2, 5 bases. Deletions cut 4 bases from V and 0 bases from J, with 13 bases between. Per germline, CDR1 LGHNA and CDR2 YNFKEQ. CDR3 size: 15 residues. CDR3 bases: TGTGCCAGCAGCCGGGAGCGTACGAGCTCCTACGAGCAGTACTTC. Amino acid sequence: CASSRERTSSYEQYF.

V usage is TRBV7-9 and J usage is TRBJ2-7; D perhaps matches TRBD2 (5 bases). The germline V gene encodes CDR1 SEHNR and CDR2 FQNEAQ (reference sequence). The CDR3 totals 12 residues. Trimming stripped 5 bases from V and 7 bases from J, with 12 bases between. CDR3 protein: CASSKEATEQYF. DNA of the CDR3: TGTGCCAGCAGCAAGGAGGCCACAGAGCAGTACTTC.

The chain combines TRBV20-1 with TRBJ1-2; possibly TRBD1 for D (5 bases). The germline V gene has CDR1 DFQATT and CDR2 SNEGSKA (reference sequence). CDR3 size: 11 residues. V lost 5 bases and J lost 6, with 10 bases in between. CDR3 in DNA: TGCAGTGCTCACTACAGGAATGGCTACACCTTC. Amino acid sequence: CSAHYRNGYTF.

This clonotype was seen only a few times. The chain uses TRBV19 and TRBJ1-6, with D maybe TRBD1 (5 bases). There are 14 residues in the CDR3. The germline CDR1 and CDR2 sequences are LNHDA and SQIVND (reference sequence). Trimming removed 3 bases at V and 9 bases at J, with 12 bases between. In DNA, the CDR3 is TGTGCCAGTAGTATGGCCAGGGTTGGTTCACCCCTCCACTTT. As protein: CASSMARVGSPLHF. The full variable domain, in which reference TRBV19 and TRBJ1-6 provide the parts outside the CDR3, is DGGITQSPKYLFRKEGQNVTLSCEQNLNHDAMYWYRQDPGQGLRLIYYSQIVNDFQKGDIAEGYSVSREKKESFPLTVTSAQKNPTAFYLCASSMARVGSPLHFGNGTRLTVT.

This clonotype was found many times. This CDR3 is CSARRVGMNTEAFF. The CDR3 nucleotides read TGCAGTGCGCGGAGGGTTGGAATGAACACTGAAGCTTTCTTT. The V gene is TRBV20-1, the J gene TRBJ1-1, with unresolved D. Trimming took 6 bases from V and 0 from J, leaving 14 bases between them. CDR1 DFQATT and CDR2 SNEGSKA come from the germline V gene (reference sequence). CDR3 length: 14 amino acids.

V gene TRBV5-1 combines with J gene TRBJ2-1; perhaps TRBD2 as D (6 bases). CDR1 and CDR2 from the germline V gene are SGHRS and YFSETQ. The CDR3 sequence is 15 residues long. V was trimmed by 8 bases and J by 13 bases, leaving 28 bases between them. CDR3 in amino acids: CASSARDSLRETQFF. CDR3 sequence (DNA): TGCGCCAGTAGCGCCCGGGACTCCCTCCGAGAGACCCAGTTCTTC.

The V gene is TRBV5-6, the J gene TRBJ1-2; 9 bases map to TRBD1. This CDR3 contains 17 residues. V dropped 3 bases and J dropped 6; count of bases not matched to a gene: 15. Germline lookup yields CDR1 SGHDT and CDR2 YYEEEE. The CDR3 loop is CASSSPGQGLNLDGYTF. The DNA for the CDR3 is TGTGCCAGCAGCTCCCCGGGACAGGGCTTGAATTTGGATGGCTACACCTTC.

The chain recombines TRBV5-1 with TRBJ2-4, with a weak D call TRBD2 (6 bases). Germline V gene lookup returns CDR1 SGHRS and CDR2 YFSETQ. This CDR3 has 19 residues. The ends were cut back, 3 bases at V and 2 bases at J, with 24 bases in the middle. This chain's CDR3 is CASSSRTAAAAGTKNIQYF. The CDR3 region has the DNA TGCGCCAGCAGCTCGAGGACGGCGGCCGCTGCGGGGACCAAAAACATTCAGTACTTC.

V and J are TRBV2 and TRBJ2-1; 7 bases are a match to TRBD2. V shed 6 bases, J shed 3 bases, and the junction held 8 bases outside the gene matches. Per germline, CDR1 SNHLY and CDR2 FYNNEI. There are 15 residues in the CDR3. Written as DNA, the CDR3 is TGTGCCAGCAGGGGGAGGGCCAATAACTACAATGAGCAGTTCTTC. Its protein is CASRGRANNYNEQFF.

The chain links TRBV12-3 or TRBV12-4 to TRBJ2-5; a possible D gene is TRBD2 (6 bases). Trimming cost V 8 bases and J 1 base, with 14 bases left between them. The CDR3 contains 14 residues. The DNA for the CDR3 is TGTGCCAGCCTCAGCTGGGGGGTCCAAGAGACCCAGTACTTC. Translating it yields CASLSWGVQETQYF.